The rows below give T cell receptor beta chains drawn from one sample of a study of T cells expressing NK-cell markers. From the 5' RACE reads, TCRdb lists one entry per CDR3 protein and no DNA. With some 280,000 distinct CDR3 sequences in the sample, the ten largest clones hold about 0.39%. The sequencing sample was made of blood T cells: a sorted CD56 or NKG2C T cell subset, CD4+ or CD8+ T cells, or bulk PBMC T cells (not recorded which). The source of these receptors is a man aged 18 to 30 in good health. CDR3s include the opening cysteine and the closing phenylalanine or tryptophan. The order of the fields is J gene, V gene, CDR3 protein.

>TRBJ2-2|TRBV4-2
CASSHTASANTGELFF
>TRBJ2-3|TRBV24-1
CATSDLRLADTQYF
>TRBJ2-1|TRBV5-5
CASSLGGGAQSGEQFF
>TRBJ2-1|TRBV7-2
CASSLEGVIAYEQFF
>TRBJ2-1|TRBV12-3/TRBV12-4
CASSTTSANEQFF
>TRBJ2-3|TRBV20-1
CSATSGTAGGTQYF
>TRBJ1-6|TRBV7-6
CASSSPPEPLHF
>TRBJ1-4|TRBV12-3/TRBV12-4
CASSFYGTGAGKLFF
>TRBJ2-3|TRBV27
CASSPIVLAGSTDTQYF
>TRBJ1-6|TRBV30
CAWRQNNSPLHF
>TRBJ2-1|TRBV20-1
CSASGTIDYNEQFF
>TRBJ2-3|TRBV18
CASDRTDTQYF
>TRBJ1-1|TRBV9
CASSGGGYTEAFF
>TRBJ2-7|TRBV30
CAWNPGLISYEQYF
>TRBJ1-4|TRBV15
CATSRGRLLDGEKLFF
>TRBJ1-1|TRBV18
CASSLSRWGETEAFF
>TRBJ2-3|TRBV6-1
CASSERRSGADTQYF
>TRBJ2-1|TRBV30
CAWSVPLDWGNEQFF
>TRBJ2-3|TRBV20-1
CSASASPGQGHTDTQYF
>TRBJ2-3|TRBV24-1
CATSDGGIAGGDTQYF
>TRBJ2-7|TRBV2
CASRDRGAYEQYF
>TRBJ2-3|TRBV9
CASSVVQGGYTDTQYF
>TRBJ2-7|TRBV7-6
CASSLSAVAGGPIEQYF
>TRBJ1-5|TRBV7-2
CASSLASERPQHF
>TRBJ1-1|TRBV7-8
CASRRWSTAQGMNTEAFF
>TRBJ2-5|TRBV28
CAATETHALETQYF
>TRBJ2-5|TRBV24-1
CATSDLRSLAGGGETQYF
>TRBJ1-5|TRBV5-1
CASSLDTEQPQHF
>TRBJ2-2|TRBV5-1
CASSLDLGRGSYTGELFF
>TRBJ2-1|TRBV6-2/TRBV6-3
CASSETRVAYEQFF
>TRBJ2-3|TRBV20-1
CSAGGTSGNTDTQYF
>TRBJ2-7|TRBV12-2
CASRPSAPGIGYEQYF
>TRBJ1-2|TRBV29-1
CSVEDRASGYTF
>TRBJ1-1|TRBV20-1
CSAGGVNTEAFF
>TRBJ2-1|TRBV27
CASSWGLAWGVDNEQFF
>TRBJ2-1|TRBV6-1
CASSDQPGPNEQFF
>TRBJ1-2|TRBV7-2
CASSPDGGNYGYTF
>TRBJ1-6|TRBV11-2
CASRTSRGSYNSPLHF
>TRBJ2-5|TRBV12-3/TRBV12-4
CASSGTRETQYF
>TRBJ1-2|TRBV30
CAWSESGAQGYTF
>TRBJ1-1|TRBV29-1
CSAGSDNMNTEAFF
>TRBJ2-7|TRBV2
CASRARLAGKDEQYF
>TRBJ2-3|TRBV4-3
CASSPNRGSTDTQYF
>TRBJ2-2|TRBV29-1
CSEIQGSSTGELFF
>TRBJ1-5|TRBV7-2
CASSQMDRGNQPQHF
>TRBJ2-5|TRBV5-5
CASAGIQETQYF
>TRBJ2-3|TRBV24-1
CATSAGDSEWGWTDTQYF
>TRBJ1-1|TRBV5-1
CASARAAGADGEAFF
>TRBJ2-1|TRBV10-2
CASSVLQHNEQFF
>TRBJ2-3|TRBV29-1
CSARADTDTQYF
>TRBJ1-1|TRBV7-9
CASSTQGQTEAFF
>TRBJ2-5|TRBV6-1
CASRDPGQMKETQYF
>TRBJ1-1|TRBV4-1
CASSQERISEAFF
>TRBJ2-5|TRBV20-1
CSATLAGAETQYF